This T cell receptor beta chain was recorded in a study of a mutant IDH1 vaccine in newly diagnosed glioma. The overall study: Vaccination of patients was performed eight times, in weeks 1, 3, 5, 7, 11, 15, 19 and 23. Mean patient age was around 40 years; approximately 62% were male and about 40% female. Therapy received beforehand was radiotherapy, temozolomide, or both, with most patients given both.

The junction had 3 bases not matched to a gene; V was cut back by 5 bases and J by 4 bases. The germline V gene has CDR1 SQVTM and CDR2 ANQGSEA. CDR3 length: 13 residues. This clone was observed a few times. Its antigen is unknown. Other DNA sequences from this sample encode an identical CDR3 as well. Time point meaning: week 11, during vaccination. Vaccinated patients received 300 ug of mutant IDH1 20-mer peptide per dose, with topical imiquimod. Assay used: immunoSEQ multiplex PCR; TCRdb lists only in-frame clones, some missing. The sample lists about 23,000 clones, 65% to 80% occurring once. The sample consisted of PBMCs, taken from a glioma patient whose treatment included an IDH1 peptide vaccine. The source is a man in his forties or fifties with glioma. V is TRBV29-1 and J is TRBJ2-2; 8 bases are shared with TRBD1. CDR3 coding DNA: TGCAGCGTTACGACAGGGGCCACCGGGGAGCTGTTTTTT. It specifies CSVTTGATGELFF.